This T cell receptor beta chain stems from a study of cytomegalovirus exposure and HLA in healthy donors. The germline CDR1 and CDR2 sequences are SGHNT and YYREEE (reference sequence). The CDR3 consists of 19 residues. The trim removed 0 bases at V and 2 bases at J, leaving 12 bases unmatched. Comment on this clone: No antigen is known for it.

Findings and limits, study-wide: The CMV antigen specificity of a few CMV-associated chains was confirmed through in vitro analysis. There were several of the most significant clusters that appeared linked to common viral pathogens in a later analysis. Analysis performed later showed TCR beta chains linked to HLA being more clonally expanded than equally common others.

The PCR had 60 Vbeta and 13 Jbeta primers. The repertoire was sequenced with immunoSEQ multiplex PCR; TCRdb's copy has only in-frame clones and lacks some. In the table there are about 160,000 clones, 80% to 85% of which are singletons. Sequenced material: PBMCs. This clonotype was obtained from a man aged 25 to 40 in good health and CMV-seronegative. J is TRBJ2-5 and V is TRBV5-4; 11 bases are shared with TRBD2. CDR3 sequence reads: CASSLARTSGRPGQETQYF. In DNA form, the CDR3 reads TGTGCCAGCAGCTTGGCCAGAACTAGCGGGAGACCTGGGCAAGAGACCCAGTACTTC.